The T cell receptor beta chain under discussion was sequenced for a study of cytomegalovirus exposure and HLA in healthy donors. General study findings and limits: Later on, an analysis tied some 17,000 TCR beta sequences to HLA alleles at 0.05 false discovery rate.

A multiplex PCR was run with 60 Vbeta primers and 13 Jbeta primers. Profiled with immunoSEQ multiplex PCR; TCRdb holds only in-frame clones, not every one. This sample has roughly 150,000 clones, with more than 60% found just once. In the case of this clone: What it binds is unknown.

This CDR3 region has 16 residues. The junction had 1 base not matched to a gene; V was cut back by 0 bases and J by 0 bases. Looked up from germline, CDR1 is SGDLS and CDR2 is YYNGEE. This TCR came from a man in his thirties or forties in good health and CMV-seropositive. The specimen sequenced was PBMCs. The gene calls are TRBV9 and TRBJ2-2, with 8 bases aligning to TRBD1. The CDR3 nucleotides are TGTGCCAGCAGCGTAGTGGGACAGGCGAACACCGGGGAGCTGTTTTTT. Its protein is CASSVVGQANTGELFF.